A single sample is the source of the 10 T cell receptor beta chains below, sequenced in a study of cytomegalovirus exposure and HLA in healthy donors. Amplification used 60 Vbeta primers and 13 Jbeta primers. Produced via immunoSEQ multiplex PCR; TCRdb's table is partial and in-frame only. The profile covers about 170,000 clones, with around 78% appearing a single time and just over 2% taken by the ten largest. The sequenced sample was PBMCs. These receptors came from a young woman in good health and CMV-seropositive.

This chain joins TRBV10-2 and TRBJ1-5, with no clear D. V was trimmed by 2 bases and J by 2 bases, leaving 13 bases between them. CDR1 and CDR2 (germline): WSHSY, SAAADI. The CDR3 consists of 16 residues. The CDR3 DNA reads as TGCGCCAGCAGTGAGGGAACAGTCATAGGCAATCAGCCCCAGCATTTT. Its protein product is CASSEGTVIGNQPQHF.

The chain has TRBV27 and TRBJ2-3; D call uncertain. This CDR3 has 12 amino acids. V lost 3 bases and J 10 bases, leaving 11 bases between the germline ends. Germline V CDR1 and CDR2: MNHEY, SMNVEV (reference sequence). The DNA for the CDR3 is TGTGCCAGCAGTTTTAATGGAGAGGCGCAGTATTTT. Encoded protein: CASSFNGEAQYF.

J is TRBJ1-5 and V is TRBV27; TRBD1 aligns across 8 bases. The CDR3 runs to 17 residues. Germline lookup yields CDR1 MNHEY and CDR2 SMNVEV (reference sequence). Trimming took 6 bases from V and 3 from J; bases not matched to a gene: 13. CDR3 DNA sequence: TGTGCCAGCAGGCCCAGGATCGGGACAGGCTTCAATCAGCCCCAGCATTTT. Translated: CASRPRIGTGFNQPQHF.

The chain recombines TRBV27 with TRBJ2-3; maybe TRBD1 (6 bases). Germline V gives CDR1 MNHEY, CDR2 SMNVEV (reference sequence). The CDR3 has 16 amino acids. V lost 5 bases to trimming and J lost 0 bases, with 15 bases between them. Written as DNA, the CDR3 is TGTGCCAGCAGTGTTCTGGGGGCCGGGAGCACAGATACGCAGTATTTT. Translating gives CASSVLGAGSTDTQYF.

V usage is TRBV15 and J usage is TRBJ1-5, with D tentatively TRBD1 (5 bases). CDR3 length: 15 amino acids. Germline V lookup: CDR1 LNHNV, CDR2 YYDKDF (reference sequence). The V and J ends lost 0 bases and 0 bases respectively, with 6 bases between them. The CDR3 DNA follows: TGTGCCACCAGCAGAGAAGGGGATAGCAATCAGCCCCAGCATTTT. Protein product: CATSREGDSNQPQHF.

CDR3 amino acids: CASSATGGHYNEQFF. CDR3 sequence (DNA): TGCGCCAGCAGCGCTACAGGGGGACACTACAATGAGCAGTTCTTC. This sequence joins TRBV5-1 and TRBJ2-1; TRBD1 aligns across 8 bases. Trimming cost V 4 bases and J 3 bases; bases outside gene matches: 6. Germline-derived CDR1 and CDR2 are SGHRS and YFSETQ. The CDR3 consists of 15 residues.

V gene TRBV7-8 combines with J gene TRBJ2-1, with 15 nucleotides matching TRBD2. The CDR3 runs to 18 residues. The V segment lost 1 base and the J segment 4 bases; nucleotides outside the gene matches: 5. Per germline, CDR1 SGHVS and CDR2 FQNEAQ. This CDR3 reads CASSLVGTSGGIYNEQFF. CDR3 nucleotides: TGTGCCAGCAGCTTAGTTGGGACTAGCGGGGGGATTTACAATGAGCAGTTCTTC. The full variable domain, rest sourced from reference TRBV7-8 and TRBJ2-1, is GAGVSQSPRYKVAKRGQDVALRCDPISGHVSLFWYQQALGQGPEFLTYFQNEAQLDKSGLPSDRFFAERPEGSVSTLKIQRTQQEDSAVYLCASSLVGTSGGIYNEQFFGPGTRLTVL.

DNA for the CDR3: TGTGCCAGCAGCTCAGGACAGGGCACTGAAGCTTTCTTT. Protein sequence: CASSSGQGTEAFF. The V call is TRBV7-7, the J call TRBJ1-1; 8 nucleotides agree with TRBD1. The CDR3 extends over 13 amino acids. From germline, CDR1 is SSHAT and CDR2 FNYEAQ (reference sequence). J lost 4 bases, V lost 4 bases, and 2 bases had no gene match.

The V and J genes are TRBV9 and TRBJ2-1; TRBD1 agrees at 9 bases. This CDR3 comprises 16 residues. Looked up from germline, CDR1 is SGDLS and CDR2 is YYNGEE. V lost 0 bases and J lost 7; bases outside the gene matches: 8. The CDR3: CASSVELGQGRNEQFF. The CDR3 bases are TGTGCCAGCAGCGTAGAGTTGGGACAGGGTAGGAATGAGCAGTTCTTC.

The chain has TRBV7-9 and TRBJ2-5; 8 nucleotides agree with TRBD2. CDR3 size: 16 residues. In germline, CDR1 is SEHNR, CDR2 FQNEAQ (reference sequence). J was trimmed by 4 bases and V by 5 bases; bases with no gene match: 12. In DNA, the CDR3 is TGTGCCAGCAGCCCCCCGTCGGGGGGGGTCGGAGAGACCCAGTACTTC. Translating gives CASSPPSGGVGETQYF.